These 10 T cell receptor beta chains share one sample of origin, sequenced in a study of shared clonotypes between healthy human individuals. Positive CCR7 selection of CD45RO-negative cells yielded the naive CD8 cells, and terminally differentiated effector memory CD45RA+ cells were excluded. The method was immunoSEQ multiplex PCR; TCRdb's version includes in-frame clones alone and lacks a portion of them. The sample lists 2 million to 2.5 million clones, about 95% occurring once. Sequencing was performed on naive CD8+ T cells sorted from blood. The receptor source for this set is a man younger than 35 in good health.

V is TRBV6-5 and J is TRBJ2-7; 7 nucleotides line up with TRBD1. CDR1 and CDR2 from the germline V gene are MNHEY and SVGAGI. The CDR3 length is 14 residues. Trimming at V came to 2 bases and at J to 2 bases, leaving 3 bases not matched to a gene. CDR3 nucleotide sequence: TGTGCCAGCAGTTACCCAGGGGGAGCCTACGAGCAGTACTTC. Translated, it gives CASSYPGGAYEQYF.

This clone was detected once. J is TRBJ2-1 and V is TRBV2; TRBD2 aligns across 15 bases. The CDR3 totals 18 residues. V shed 11 bases, J shed 6 bases, and the junction held 17 bases outside the gene matches. Germline V CDR1 and CDR2: SNHLY, FYNNEI. CDR3 residues: CAGGGLAGGPYVGNEQFF. CDR3 nucleotide sequence: TGTGCCGGGGGGGGACTAGCGGGAGGTCCCTACGTCGGCAATGAGCAGTTCTTC.

This chain uses TRBV5-4 with TRBJ2-1, with D uncertain. Per the germline V gene, CDR1 is SGHNT and CDR2 is YYREEE (reference sequence). This CDR3 contains 12 residues. V shed 4 bases and J shed 8 bases, with 10 bases lying between them. The CDR3 bases are TGTGCCAGCAGCCTTAAGTTCGATGAGCAGTTCTTC. Amino acid sequence: CASSLKFDEQFF.

This chain uses TRBV19 with TRBJ1-4, with D perhaps TRBD1 (5 bases). The CDR3 extends over 13 amino acids. Trimming took off 6 bases at V and 3 bases at J, with 8 bases between the two ends. CDR1 is LNHDA and CDR2 is SQIVND in the germline V gene (reference sequence). The CDR3 protein is CASSLGANEKLFF. As DNA, the CDR3 is TGTGCCAGTAGCTTGGGGGCTAATGAAAAACTGTTTTTT.

The chain employs TRBV7-9 and TRBJ2-7; D remains ambiguous. The CDR3 totals 17 residues. Germline loops: CDR1 SEHNR, CDR2 FQNEAQ (reference sequence). V gave up 4 bases and J gave up 3 bases, with 22 bases separating them. In DNA form, the CDR3 reads TGTGCCAGCAGCTCCAATATAGCCGAAGCCCCTCTCTACGAGCAGTACTTC. The encoded protein is CASSSNIAEAPLYEQYF.

The V call is TRBV7-8, the J call TRBJ2-7; D gene uncertain. The V end was cut by 5 bases, the J end by 3 bases, with 14 bases between. The germline gives CDR1 SGHVS, CDR2 FQNEAQ. This CDR3 is built from 14 residues. In DNA form, the CDR3 reads TGTGCCAGCAGCCCGTATGTATGGGACTACGAGCAGTACTTC. Translating it yields CASSPYVWDYEQYF.

V usage is TRBV11-2 and J usage is TRBJ2-5, with D perhaps TRBD1 or TRBD2 (7 bases each). The CDR3 has 15 residues. Germline CDR1 and CDR2: SGHAT and FQNNGV. V was trimmed by 5 bases and J by 3 bases, leaving 16 bases between them. The CDR3 nucleotides are TGTGCCAGCAGCAGCAGGGGGGGTTGGAAAGAGACCCAGTACTTC. It yields the protein CASSSRGGWKETQYF.

The CDR3 DNA reads as TGTGCCAGCAGTGAATTGCCGGTCAATGAGCAGTTCTTC. Protein product: CASSELPVNEQFF. V and J are TRBV6-1 and TRBJ2-1, with D unclear. CDR3 length: 13 amino acids. Germline V CDR1 and CDR2: MNHNS, SASEGT. V was clipped by 2 bases and J by 6 bases, with 8 bases between them.

The V call is TRBV7-3, the J call TRBJ1-1; tentatively, D is TRBD1 (6 bases). The CDR3 has 14 amino acids. The V gene lost 2 bases and the J gene lost 3 bases, with 10 bases spanning the gap. Germline assignment: CDR1 SGHTA and CDR2 FQGTGA. Here the CDR3 reads CASSLGTGYTEAFF. CDR3 coding DNA: TGTGCCAGCAGCTTAGGTACAGGGTACACTGAAGCTTTCTTT.

V and J are TRBV28 and TRBJ2-7, with D hard to call. This CDR3 has 15 amino acids. V lost 2 bases and J lost 5, with 16 bases in between. Germline-derived CDR1 and CDR2 are MDHEN and SYDVKM. CDR3: CASSLGVGTLDEQYF. CDR3 nucleotides: TGTGCCAGCAGTTTAGGTGTCGGAACACTTGACGAGCAGTACTTC.